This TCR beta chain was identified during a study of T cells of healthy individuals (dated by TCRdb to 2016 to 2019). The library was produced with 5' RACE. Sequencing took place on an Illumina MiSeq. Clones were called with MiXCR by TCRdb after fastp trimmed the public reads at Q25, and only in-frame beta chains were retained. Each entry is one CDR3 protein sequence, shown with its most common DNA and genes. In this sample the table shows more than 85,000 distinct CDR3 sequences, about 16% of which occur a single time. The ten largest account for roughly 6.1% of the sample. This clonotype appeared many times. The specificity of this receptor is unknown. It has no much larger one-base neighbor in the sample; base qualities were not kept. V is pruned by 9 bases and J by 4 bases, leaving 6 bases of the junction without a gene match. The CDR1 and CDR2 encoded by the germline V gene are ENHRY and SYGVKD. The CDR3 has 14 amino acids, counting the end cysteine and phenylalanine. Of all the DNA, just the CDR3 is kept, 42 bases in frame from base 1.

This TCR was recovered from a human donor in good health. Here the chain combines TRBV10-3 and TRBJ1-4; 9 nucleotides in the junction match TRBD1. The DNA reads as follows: TGTGCCATAAGGGACAGGGATGATAATGAAAAACTGTTTTTT. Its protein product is CAIRDRDDNEKLFF.